This T cell receptor (beta chain) was identified in a study of T cell responses to AZD1222 COVID-19 vaccine. Broader study findings: AZD1222 recipients seropositive at baseline numbered only six or seven. White British ancestry dominated among donors, who included more females, and clonal diversity was possibly underestimated.

This CDR3 has 13 amino acids. The germline V gene encodes CDR1 SGHRS and CDR2 YFSETQ. Between the trimmed V and J ends, which lost 2 bases and 1 base, there was a span of 6 bases. This clone appeared a single time. Antigen unknown. Produced via immunoSEQ multiplex PCR; TCRdb's table is partial and in-frame only. Seen here are 60,000 or so clones, roughly 88% observed once, and the top ten hold 15% to 20%. The receptor was derived from an adult in good health. The chain links TRBV5-1 to TRBJ1-2; D gene uncertain. This specimen was peripheral blood, taken on day 0 of AZD1222 vaccination. The CDR3 bases are TGCGCCAGCAGCTTTGGGAGTAACTATGGCTACACCTTC. Residues: CASSFGSNYGYTF.